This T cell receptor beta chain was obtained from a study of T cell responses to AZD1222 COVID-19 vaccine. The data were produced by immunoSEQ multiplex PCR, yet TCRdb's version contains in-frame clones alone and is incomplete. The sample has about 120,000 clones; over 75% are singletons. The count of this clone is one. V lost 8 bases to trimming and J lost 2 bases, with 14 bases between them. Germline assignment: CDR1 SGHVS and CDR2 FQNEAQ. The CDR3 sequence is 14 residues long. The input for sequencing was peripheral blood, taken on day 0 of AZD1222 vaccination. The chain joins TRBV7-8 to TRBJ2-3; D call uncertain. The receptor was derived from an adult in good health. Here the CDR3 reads CASSLQEITDTQYF. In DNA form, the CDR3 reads TGTGCCAGCTCTCTCCAGGAAATCACAGATACGCAGTATTTT.